Each of the 15 T cell receptor beta chains below was sequenced from the same sample in a study of T-cell memory formation after mild COVID-19. TCRdb passed the 5' RACE reads through MiXCR, listing each CDR3 protein once. The repertoire holds approximately 290,000 distinct CDR3 sequences, with 15% to 20% as singletons. The sample consisted of PBMCs or a T cell subset sorted from them (not recorded which). These receptors all stem from a young man who had mild COVID-19 (a few samples of this study predate the infection). Cell type and time point are not known.

The rearrangement joins TRBV5-5 to TRBJ1-1; possibly TRBD1 for D (5 bases). This CDR3 contains 15 residues. V shed 0 bases and J shed 5 bases, with 14 bases lying between them. CDR1 SGHKS and CDR2 YYEKEE come from the germline V gene (reference sequence). This chain's CDR3 is CASSLEGALGTEAFF. CDR3 nucleotides: TGTGCCAGCAGCTTGGAAGGGGCGCTGGGGACTGAAGCTTTCTTT.

The V and J genes are TRBV4-2 and TRBJ2-1; 7 bases match TRBD1. Per the germline V gene, CDR1 is LGHNA and CDR2 is YNFKEQ. There are 14 residues in the CDR3. The trim removed 1 base at V and 6 bases at J, leaving 3 bases unmatched. The CDR3 DNA sequence: TGTGCCAGCAGCCAAGGTGACAGGGTCAATGAGCAGTTCTTC. Translation: CASSQGDRVNEQFF.

This clonotype was detected a few times. The genes are TRBV5-4 and TRBJ1-1; a possible D gene is TRBD1 (6 bases). CDR1 is SGHNT and CDR2 is YYREEE in the germline V gene (reference sequence). The CDR3 has 17 amino acids. V was cut by 3 bases and J by 7 bases, with 25 bases left in between. CDR3 bases: TGTGCCAGCAGCTCCCAAGCGGGCAGGGGTGGCTTAAATGAAGCTTTCTTT. Protein: CASSSQAGRGGLNEAFF.

This clonotype occurred a few times. The chain combines TRBV9 with TRBJ2-3; maybe TRBD1 (5 bases). The CDR3 runs 15 residues. Germline CDR1 reads SGDLS; CDR2 reads YYNGEE. V lost 4 bases to trimming and J lost 2 bases, with 14 bases between them. The CDR3 loop is CASSTERQSTDTQYF. DNA of the CDR3: TGTGCCAGCAGCACAGAGCGACAGTCCACAGATACGCAGTATTTT. The full variable domain, with the rest looked up from reference TRBV9 and TRBJ2-3, is DSGVTQTPKHLITATGQRVTLRCSPRSGDLSVYWYQQSLDQGLQFLIQYYNGEERAKGNILERFSAQQFPDLHSELNLSSLELGDSALYFCASSTERQSTDTQYFGPGTRLTVL.

CDR3 DNA: TGTGCCAGCCTTTCTGTGGGAGCAGATCAGCCCCAGCATTTT. Protein sequence: CASLSVGADQPQHF. V usage is TRBV28 and J usage is TRBJ1-5, with D unresolved. The CDR3 covers 14 residues. Trimming removed 8 bases at V and 5 bases at J, with 16 bases between. Germline assignment: CDR1 MDHEN and CDR2 SYDVKM.

This clonotype turned up a few times. The chain is built from TRBV5-1 and TRBJ2-2, with D perhaps TRBD1 (6 bases). Germline CDR1 reads SGHRS; CDR2 reads YFSETQ. This CDR3 region has 15 residues. V lost 4 bases and J 4 bases, leaving 14 bases between the germline ends. The CDR3 loop reads CASSPDRASTGELFF. The CDR3, as DNA: TGCGCCAGCAGCCCGGACAGAGCATCCACCGGGGAGCTGTTTTTT.

CDR3 sequence (DNA): TGTGCCAGCAGTGCAGGCCAGGGGGTGTACCAGCCCCAGCATTTT. Amino acid sequence: CASSAGQGVYQPQHF. The chain recombines TRBV2 with TRBJ1-5; 7 bases are shared with TRBD1. V was clipped by 4 bases and J by 7 bases; unmatched bases: 10. CDR1 SNHLY and CDR2 FYNNEI come from the germline V gene. CDR3 size: 15 residues.

The V and J genes are TRBV7-9 and TRBJ1-5; D gene ambiguous. The CDR3 extends over 13 amino acids. Germline V lookup: CDR1 SEHNR, CDR2 FQNEAQ (reference sequence). Trimming removed 5 bases from V and 4 bases from J, with 9 bases in between. CDR3 nucleotides: TGTGCCAGCAGCGAATTAGGGAATCAGCCCCAGCATTTT. It encodes CASSELGNQPQHF.

The chain joins TRBV15 to TRBJ1-2, with TRBD1 matching 10 bases. The CDR3 runs 16 residues. From germline, CDR1 is LNHNV and CDR2 YYDKDF (reference sequence). The junction had 13 bases not matched to a gene; V was cut back by 9 bases and J by 3 bases. CDR3: CATTRDRGGSDYGYTF. The CDR3 coding sequence is TGTGCCACGACCCGGGACAGGGGAGGTTCGGACTATGGCTACACCTTC. The whole variable domain, remainder taken from reference TRBV15 and TRBJ1-2, is DAMVIQNPRYQVTQFGKPVTLSCSQTLNHNVMYWYQQKSSQAPKLLFHYYDKDFNNEADTPDNFQSRRPNTSFCFLDIRSPGLGDTAMYLCATTRDRGGSDYGYTFGSGTRLTVV.

This clonotype was seen repeatedly, ten times or more. The chain links TRBV7-2 to TRBJ1-6; 7 nucleotides line up with TRBD1. With 5 bases clipped from V and 9 bases from J, the junction kept 7 bases outside the gene matches. Germline loops: CDR1 SGHTA, CDR2 FQGNSA. The CDR3 has 14 residues. The CDR3 DNA follows: TGTGCCAGCAGCGAGACCGGGACAGTTTCACCCCTCCACTTT. This translates into CASSETGTVSPLHF.

In this sample, this clonotype turned up a few times. V and J are TRBV12-3 or TRBV12-4 and TRBJ2-1; TRBD2 might be the D (6 bases). With 8 bases removed from V and 1 base from J, the gap between germline ends came to 12 bases. The CDR3 extends over 14 amino acids. The chain's CDR3 is CASGSGVSYNEQFF. The DNA for the CDR3 is TGTGCCAGCGGCTCGGGGGTGTCCTACAATGAGCAGTTCTTC.

This clonotype was found many times. V gene TRBV12-3 or TRBV12-4 combines with J gene TRBJ2-2, with 7 bases that match TRBD1. This CDR3 is built from 15 residues. With 7 bases clipped from V and 1 base from J, the junction kept 6 bases outside the gene matches. The CDR3 DNA reads TGTGCCAGCACCCTCTGGACAGGGAACACCGGGGAGCTGTTTTTT. As protein: CASTLWTGNTGELFF.

The table lists this clonotype with a few counts. The chain carries TRBV6-1 and TRBJ2-7; TRBD1 is a possible D gene (6 bases). The CDR3 totals 13 residues. V lost 6 bases and J lost 5, with 14 bases in between. The germline CDR1 and CDR2 sequences are MNHNS and SASEGT. The CDR3 DNA follows: TGTGCCAGCAGATCCAGGGGCTCGGACGAGCAGTACGTC. Its translation is CASRSRGSDEQYV.

This chain joins TRBV6-2 or TRBV6-3 and TRBJ2-5; the D gene is possibly TRBD1 (5 bases). This CDR3 region has 12 residues. The V gene lost 8 bases and the J gene lost 4 bases, with 11 bases spanning the gap. CDR1 and CDR2 from the germline V gene are MNHEY and SVGEGT. The CDR3 bases are TGTGCCAGCTCTGGGGCGGTAGAGACCCAGTACTTC. It codes for CASSGAVETQYF.

The J gene is TRBJ2-2, the V gene TRBV7-2; 9 bases line up with TRBD1. Germline V gene lookup returns CDR1 SGHTA and CDR2 FQGNSA. Germline trimming cut 3 bases from V and 7 bases from J; bases unmatched to any gene: 9. This CDR3 is built from 16 residues. The CDR3 protein is CASSFRDREVDGELFF. CDR3 coding DNA: TGTGCCAGCAGCTTTAGGGACAGGGAAGTGGACGGGGAGCTGTTTTTT.